This passage covers 6 T cell receptor beta chains from one sample sequenced in a study of blood T cell repertoires in COVID-19. Here immunoSEQ multiplex PCR was the method, and the copy in TCRdb shows in-frame clones only, minus some. The table has under 300,000 clones, around 90% seen once; the top ten hold 0.75% to 1%. What was sequenced was PBMCs or T cells enriched from blood (not recorded which). The receptor source for this set is a woman aged 25 to 39 who had recovered from COVID-19.

This chain joins TRBV28 and TRBJ1-2; tentative D call: TRBD1 (5 bases). CDR3 length equals 14 residues. The V gene lost 7 bases and the J gene lost 8 bases, with 20 bases spanning the gap. In germline, CDR1 is MDHEN, CDR2 SYDVKM. The CDR3 coding sequence is TGTGCCAGCACCCCCCCCGCGGGGACGGTAGGCTACACCTTC. It encodes CASTPPAGTVGYTF.

The genes are TRBV30 and TRBJ1-6; D is ambiguous. The germline CDR1 and CDR2 sequences are GTSNPN and SVGIG (reference sequence). Trimming stripped 3 bases from V and 8 bases from J, with 8 bases between. CDR3 length equals 12 residues. CDR3 sequence reads: CAWRVEYSPLHF. The CDR3 nucleotides are TGTGCCTGGAGGGTCGAGTATTCACCCCTCCACTTT.

This clone was counted only a few times. This rearrangement joins TRBV6-5 to TRBJ1-2, with TRBD1 identical over 8 bases. The V and J ends lost 5 bases and 8 bases, in that order; junction bases with no gene match: 7. The germline CDR1 and CDR2 sequences are MNHEY and SVGAGI. The CDR3 contains 13 residues. The CDR3 protein is CASSLLTGEGYTF. The CDR3 bases are TGTGCCAGCAGTCTACTGACAGGGGAGGGCTACACCTTC.

The chain carries TRBV28 and TRBJ1-6; 7 bases match TRBD1. CDR3 size: 15 residues. The V gene end was trimmed by 1 base and the J gene end by 15 bases; junction bases not matched to a gene: 12. Germline CDR1 and CDR2: MDHEN and SYDVKM. CDR3: CASSLLSQGKRLLHF. In nucleotides, the CDR3 is TGTGCCAGCAGTTTATTGTCACAGGGGAAGAGACTCCTCCACTTT.

The rearrangement links TRBV12-3 or TRBV12-4 to TRBJ2-2; D is uncertain. The V end lost 5 bases, the J end lost 5 bases, and 6 bases lay between the germline ends. The CDR3 spans 12 residues. CDR3 protein: CASSHTTGELFF. The CDR3 DNA reads as TGTGCCAGCAGTCATACTACCGGGGAGCTGTTTTTT.

This clone has only one observation. The chain carries TRBV18 and TRBJ2-1; 7 bases are shared with TRBD1. Germline CDR1 KGHSH, CDR2 LQKENI. V lost 2 bases, J lost 0 bases, and 7 bases stayed unmatched. The CDR3 has 17 amino acids. CDR3 sequence: CASSPMGQYVSYNEQFF. The CDR3, as DNA: TGTGCCAGCTCACCAATGGGACAGTACGTCTCCTACAATGAGCAGTTCTTC.